The rows below give T cell receptor beta chains drawn from one sample of a study of T cells in lung cancer brain metastases. The assay was immunoSEQ multiplex PCR, and TCRdb's table has in-frame clones only and misses some. The sample carries a few thousand clones, more than 75% recorded once. Sequencing was performed on tumor tissue from a brain metastasis. These receptors were collected from a woman aged 45 to 65 with non-small cell lung cancer that had spread to the brain. The CDR3 runs from the conserved cysteine through the conserved F or W. D genes are given only for firm matches. Size values are once, few and many counts, or a class for expanded clones, and some rows have none.

abundance | j_gene | len | d_gene | v_gene | CDR3nt | CDR3aa
- | TRBJ2-1 | 15 | - | TRBV6-1 | TGTGCCAGCAGTGCTCGGGGTTCCTATTACAATGAGCAGTTCTTC | CASSARGSYYNEQFF
once | TRBJ2-3 | 16 | - | TRBV19 | TGTGCCAGTAGTCGAATTAGGGCTAGTGGTACAGATACGCAGTATTTT | CASSRIRASGTDTQYF
- | TRBJ2-1 | 15 | - | TRBV7-9 | TGTGCCAGCAGCTTAGGGGTTGGGTCCTACAATGAGCAGTTCTTC | CASSLGVGSYNEQFF
- | TRBJ1-5 | 13 | TRBD1 | TRBV19 | TGTGCCAGTAGTATTGGACAGGGGCAGCCCCAGCATTTT | CASSIGQGQPQHF
once | TRBJ2-7 | 15 | - | TRBV28 | TGTGCCAGCAGTTTATACCGACTAGGGACGTACGAGCAGTACTTC | CASSLYRLGTYEQYF
- | TRBJ2-7 | 17 | TRBD2 | TRBV7-8 | TGTGCCAGCAGCTCCCTCCGCTCCGGGACTAGCGGGTACGAGCAGTACTTC | CASSSLRSGTSGYEQYF
hyperexpanded | TRBJ2-5 | 15 | TRBD2 | TRBV19 | TGTGCCAGTAGTAGGACTAGCGGGAGTTTAGAGACCCAGTACTTC | CASSRTSGSLETQYF
- | TRBJ2-7 | 13 | TRBD2 | TRBV15 | TGTGCCACCAGCATGGCGGGGGCCTACGAGCAGTACTTC | CATSMAGAYEQYF
- | TRBJ2-6 | 14 | - | TRBV5-4 | TGTGCCAGCAGCTTCAGCTCTGGGGCCAACGTCCTGACTTTC | CASSFSSGANVLTF
- | TRBJ2-3 | 16 | - | TRBV19 | TGTGCCAGTAGTGGGCGGACGCAAACTAGCACAGATACGCAGTATTTT | CASSGRTQTSTDTQYF
- | TRBJ2-5 | 15 | TRBD1 | TRBV7-9 | TGTGCCAGCAGCTTAGGAGAGACAGGGGTGCAGACCCAGTACTTC | CASSLGETGVQTQYF
few | TRBJ2-7 | 13 | - | TRBV7-2 | TGTGCCAGCAGCTTAAGTCCGACTTACGAGCAGTACTTC | CASSLSPTYEQYF
- | TRBJ2-3 | 17 | - | TRBV7-8 | TGTGCCAGCAGCTTACGGGGGTTCGCACTAAACACAGATACGCAGTATTTT | CASSLRGFALNTDTQYF
- | TRBJ2-7 | 12 | - | TRBV7-9 | TGTGCCAGCAGCTTAGGAGGGGCCGAGCAGTACTTC | CASSLGGAEQYF